These 12 T cell receptor beta chains were sequenced from one sample in a study of blood T cell repertoires in COVID-19. Sequencing was performed with immunoSEQ multiplex PCR; in TCRdb, only in-frame clones are kept and a portion is missing. The sample contains more than 150,000 clones, 70% to 80% of which appear only once. The sequencing sample was made of PBMCs or T cells enriched from blood (not recorded which). These receptor sequences come from a man between 60 and 75 years old who had been exposed to COVID-19.

CDR3: CAWSVKQSSGNTIYF. The CDR3 region has the DNA TGTGCCTGGAGTGTTAAGCAAAGCTCTGGAAACACCATATATTTT. The gene calls are TRBV30 and TRBJ1-3; D is uncertain. This CDR3 has 15 residues. V was clipped by 0 bases and J by 0 bases, with 9 bases between them. The germline V gene encodes CDR1 GTSNPN and CDR2 SVGIG (reference sequence).

The rearrangement links TRBV14 to TRBJ2-5; 8 nucleotides agree with TRBD2. V lost 4 bases, J lost 3 bases, and 7 bases stayed unmatched. Germline V CDR1 and CDR2: SGHDN, FVKESK. The CDR3 spans 15 residues. The CDR3 DNA reads as TGTGCCAGCAGCCTCGGCGGGAGGAGGGAAGAGACCCAGTACTTC. This sequence encodes CASSLGGRREETQYF.

The chain carries TRBV4-2 and TRBJ1-3; tentatively, D is TRBD1 (6 bases). Between the trimmed V and J ends, which lost 2 bases and 0 bases, there was a span of 14 bases. The CDR3 totals 17 residues. Germline lookup yields CDR1 LGHNA and CDR2 YNFKEQ. The chain's CDR3 is CASSQLPGQFSGNTIYF. The CDR3 DNA is TGTGCCAGCAGCCAACTCCCAGGACAGTTCTCTGGAAACACCATATATTTT.

The V and J genes are TRBV30 and TRBJ1-6; D perhaps matches TRBD1 (6 bases). V was clipped by 3 bases and J by 9 bases, with 9 bases between them. Germline V CDR1 and CDR2: GTSNPN, SVGIG (reference sequence). The CDR3 contains 12 residues. The DNA of the CDR3 is TGTGCCTGGAGCCTACAGGGTTCACCCCTCCACTTT. The encoded protein is CAWSLQGSPLHF.

V usage is TRBV20-1 and J usage is TRBJ1-1; no definite D call. CDR1 is DFQATT and CDR2 is SNEGSKA in the germline V gene (reference sequence). The length of the CDR3 is 10 residues. The germline V and J ends were trimmed by 3 bases and 6 bases, with 5 bases remaining between them. This CDR3 reads CSASYAEAFF. In DNA form, the CDR3 reads TGCAGTGCTAGCTACGCTGAAGCTTTCTTT.

V gene TRBV28 combines with J gene TRBJ1-1, with TRBD1 as a possible D gene (5 bases). Germline CDR1 and CDR2: MDHEN and SYDVKM. Trimming stripped 2 bases from V and 10 bases from J, with 8 bases between. The CDR3 length is 11 residues. The CDR3 coding sequence is TGTGCCAGCAGTTTAACACAGGCAGCTTTCTTT. Translating gives CASSLTQAAFF. Full variable domain (missing parts from reference TRBV28 and TRBJ1-1): DVKVTQSSRYLVKRTGEKVFLECVQDMDHENMFWYRQDPGLGLRLIYFSYDVKMKEKGDIPEGYSVSREKKERFSLILESASTNQTSMYLCASSLTQAAFFGQGTRLTVV.

V and J are TRBV30 and TRBJ1-3, with D unresolved. The V gene's germline CDR1 is GTSNPN and CDR2 SVGIG (reference sequence). This CDR3 has 15 residues. V lost 2 bases to trimming and J lost 0 bases, with 11 bases between them. The CDR3 DNA sequence: TGTGCCTGGAGTCGGAGGCCGGACTCTGGAAACACCATATATTTT. Protein product: CAWSRRPDSGNTIYF.

This sequence joins TRBV27 and TRBJ2-1, with D perhaps matching TRBD1 (6 bases). This CDR3 region has 14 residues. V lost 6 bases and J 3 bases, leaving 12 bases between the germline ends. Germline CDR1 is MNHEY and CDR2 is SMNVEV (reference sequence). CDR3 region: CASRSLRGYNEQFF. DNA of the CDR3: TGTGCCAGCAGAAGCCTCAGGGGCTACAATGAGCAGTTCTTC.

The chain couples TRBV4-1 to TRBJ2-1; 12 bases match TRBD2. The germline V gene has CDR1 MGHRA and CDR2 YSYEKL. The CDR3 runs 16 residues. Losses at the gene ends were 4 bases for V and 6 bases for J; bases not matched to a gene: 7. CDR3 sequence reads: CASSLSPSGRANEQFF. The DNA for the CDR3 is TGCGCCAGCAGCCTGTCGCCTAGCGGGAGGGCCAATGAGCAGTTCTTC.

The genes are TRBV30 and TRBJ1-2, with no clear D. Trimming removed 0 bases from V and 6 bases from J, with 8 bases in between. From germline, CDR1 is GTSNPN and CDR2 SVGIG (reference sequence). The CDR3 extends over 12 amino acids. CDR3 nucleotides: TGTGCCTGGAGTGTAATGGCACATGGCTACACCTTC. It translates to CAWSVMAHGYTF.

V is TRBV9 and J is TRBJ2-5; TRBD2 agrees at 11 bases. V trimming: 0 bases; J trimming: 2 bases; junction bases outside the gene matches: 9. The CDR3 contains 18 residues. Germline assignment: CDR1 SGDLS and CDR2 YYNGEE. The CDR3 nucleotides are TGTGCCAGCAGCGTAGGGAGACTAGCGGGATCAGGGCAAGAGACCCAGTACTTC. This encodes CASSVGRLAGSGQETQYF.

The J gene is TRBJ2-5, the V gene TRBV5-1; D is perhaps TRBD1 (6 bases). From germline, CDR1 is SGHRS and CDR2 YFSETQ. This CDR3 has 13 amino acids. The V gene lost 6 bases and the J gene lost 5 bases, with 14 bases spanning the gap. CDR3 region: CASTTQGWETQYF. CDR3 sequence (DNA): TGCGCCAGCACCACTCAGGGGTGGGAGACCCAGTACTTC.